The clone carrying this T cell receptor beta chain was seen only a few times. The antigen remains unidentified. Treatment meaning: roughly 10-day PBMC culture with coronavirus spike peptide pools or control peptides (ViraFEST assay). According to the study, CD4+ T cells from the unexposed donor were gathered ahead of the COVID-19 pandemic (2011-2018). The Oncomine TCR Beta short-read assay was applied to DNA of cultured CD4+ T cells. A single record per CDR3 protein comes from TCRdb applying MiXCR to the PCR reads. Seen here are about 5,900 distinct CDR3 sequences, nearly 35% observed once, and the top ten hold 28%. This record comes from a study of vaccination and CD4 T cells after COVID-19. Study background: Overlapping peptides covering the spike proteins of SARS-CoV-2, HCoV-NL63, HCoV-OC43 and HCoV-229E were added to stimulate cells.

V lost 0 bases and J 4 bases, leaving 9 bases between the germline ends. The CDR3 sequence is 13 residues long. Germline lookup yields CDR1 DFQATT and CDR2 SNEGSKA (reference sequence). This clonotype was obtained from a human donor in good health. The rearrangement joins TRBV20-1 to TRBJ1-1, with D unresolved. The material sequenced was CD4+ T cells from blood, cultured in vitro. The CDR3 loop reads CSARDGGGTEAFF. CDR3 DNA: TGCAGTGCTAGAGATGGAGGAGGCACTGAAGCTTTCTTT.